This TCR beta chain comes out of a study of cytomegalovirus exposure and HLA in healthy donors. Losses at the gene ends were 7 bases for V and 8 bases for J; bases not matched to a gene: 11. This CDR3 has 13 amino acids. Per the germline V gene, CDR1 is SQVTM and CDR2 is ANQGSEA. Both 60 Vbeta primers and 13 Jbeta primers went into the PCR. Assay used: immunoSEQ multiplex PCR; TCRdb lists only in-frame clones, some missing. This table holds around 100,000 clones, roughly 70% found once. Study outcomes and limitations: In terms of immune exposure information, only CMV serostatus was available. It was confirmed in vitro that a few of the CMV-associated chains were specific for CMV antigens. Within the data, a cluster of highly shared sequence variants was likely a sequencing artifact.

A word on this clone: Its antigen is unknown.

This receptor was obtained from a man in his forties in good health and CMV-seropositive. The chain links TRBV29-1 to TRBJ2-3; TRBD2 aligns across 8 bases. Sequencing used PBMCs. In DNA, the CDR3 is TGCAGCGCTTCGGGGGGGGGTCTCGGTACGCAGTATTTT. Encoded protein: CSASGGGLGTQYF.